This T cell receptor (beta chain) was documented in a study of T cell changes during pregnancy in multiple sclerosis. This table comes from immunoSEQ multiplex PCR, and its TCRdb copy is limited to in-frame clones, with some not included. The sample consists of tens of thousands of clones, roughly nine tenths of them appearing once. The source of this sequence is a female donor with multiple sclerosis, enrolled in a pregnancy study. Sequenced material: peripheral blood, taken in the second trimester of pregnancy.

The CDR3 here is CASSMTENQETQYF. Written as DNA, the CDR3 is TGTGCCAGTAGCATGACAGAGAATCAAGAGACCCAGTACTTC. The V call is TRBV19, the J call TRBJ2-5; D might be TRBD1 (5 bases). Germline CDR1 LNHDA, CDR2 SQIVND (reference sequence). The CDR3 is 14 residues long. Trimming left V 6 bases short and J 2 bases short, with 13 bases between.